This TCR beta chain comes out of a study of shared clonotypes between healthy human individuals. CD45RO-negative, CCR7-positively selected cells formed the naive CD8 fraction, excluding terminally differentiated effector memory CD45RA+ cells. There are 12 residues in the CDR3. Looked up from germline, CDR1 is SGHDT and CDR2 is YYEEEE. The V end lost 4 bases, the J end lost 0 bases, and 4 bases lay between the germline ends. The deep-level immunoSEQ assay was used. Assay used: immunoSEQ multiplex PCR; TCRdb lists only in-frame clones, some missing. Among about 2 million clones listed, about 95% were seen once.

The chain links TRBV5-6 to TRBJ2-5, with D uncertain. This TCR derives from a man aged 18 to 30 in good health. Sequencing was carried out using naive CD8+ T cells sorted from blood. The CDR3 DNA reads TGTGCCAGCAGCGTGGACCAAGAGACCCAGTACTTC. Its translation: CASSVDQETQYF.